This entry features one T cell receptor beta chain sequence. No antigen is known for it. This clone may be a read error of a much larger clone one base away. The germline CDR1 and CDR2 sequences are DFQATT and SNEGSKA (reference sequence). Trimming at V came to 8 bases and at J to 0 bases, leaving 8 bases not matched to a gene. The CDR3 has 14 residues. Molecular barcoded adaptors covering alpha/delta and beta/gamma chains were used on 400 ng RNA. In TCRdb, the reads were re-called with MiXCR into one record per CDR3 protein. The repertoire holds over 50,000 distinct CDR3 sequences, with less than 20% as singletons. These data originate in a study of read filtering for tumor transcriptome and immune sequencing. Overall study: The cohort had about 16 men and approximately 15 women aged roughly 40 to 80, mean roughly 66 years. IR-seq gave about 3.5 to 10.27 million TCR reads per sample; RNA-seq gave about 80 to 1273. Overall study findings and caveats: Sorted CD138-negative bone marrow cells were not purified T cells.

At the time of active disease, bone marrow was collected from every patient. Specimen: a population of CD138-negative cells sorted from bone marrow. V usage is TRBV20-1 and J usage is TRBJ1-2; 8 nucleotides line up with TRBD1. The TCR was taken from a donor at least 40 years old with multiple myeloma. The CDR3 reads CSTLTGVANYGYTF. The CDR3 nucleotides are TGCAGTACTCTGACAGGGGTGGCTAACTATGGCTACACCTTC.